This T cell receptor (beta chain) stems from a study of blood T cell repertoires in COVID-19. J was trimmed by 7 bases and V by 4 bases; bases with no gene match: 11. Germline V gene lookup returns CDR1 SGHRS and CDR2 YFSETQ. The CDR3 is 16 residues long. In the original workflow: It was from reference gene primer amplification that nucleated cell counts were estimated. Sequencing was performed with immunoSEQ multiplex PCR; in TCRdb, only in-frame clones are kept and a portion is missing. The V and J calls and clone size are taken from that table; D and trimming were inferred from the DNA. This table has 150,000 or so clones, more than 75% appearing once. This clone was seen just once.

The TCR originated in an elderly man with acute or convalescent COVID-19. This rearrangement joins TRBV5-1 to TRBJ1-4; 9 bases agree with TRBD1. The sample comprised peripheral blood. CDR3 loop: CASSLPGTGFGEKLFF. The CDR3 DNA reads as TGCGCCAGCAGCCTCCCGGGGACAGGGTTCGGTGAAAAACTGTTTTTT.